This is a list of T cell receptor beta chains from one sample in a study of T cell responses to AZD1222 COVID-19 vaccine. The repertoire was sequenced with immunoSEQ multiplex PCR; TCRdb's copy has only in-frame clones and lacks some. The table has fewer than 50,000 clones, around 91% seen once; the top ten hold roughly two fifths. Sequenced here: peripheral blood, sampled 28 days after the second AZD1222 dose. These receptors all come from an adult who received the AZD1222 COVID-19 vaccine. Each CDR3 is given with its conserved first and last residue. A D gene is named only where the DNA matches it firmly. Clone size appears in some rows only: once, few, many, or a class for an expanded clone.

V gene: TRBV14
CDR3 length: 16
clone size: NA
D gene: NA
J gene: TRBJ2-1
CDR3 protein: CASSPSTRWGYNEQFF
CDR3 DNA: TGTGCCAGCAGCCCCTCCACTAGATGGGGGTACAATGAGCAGTTCTTC

V gene: TRBV12-2
CDR3 length: 17
clone size: NA
D gene: NA
J gene: TRBJ2-3
CDR3 protein: CASRPTLYSSGTDTQYF
CDR3 DNA: TGTGCAAGTCGCCCCACGCTATACAGCTCCGGGACAGATACGCAGTATTTT

V gene: TRBV10-2
CDR3 length: 14
clone size: NA
D gene: TRBD1
J gene: TRBJ1-1
CDR3 protein: CASSDRQGSSRAFF
CDR3 DNA: TGCGCCAGCAGTGACCGACAGGGGAGTTCCAGGGCTTTCTTT

V gene: TRBV9
CDR3 length: 17
clone size: once
D gene: NA
J gene: TRBJ2-2
CDR3 protein: CASSPEVWQTNTGELFF
CDR3 DNA: TGTGCCAGCAGCCCAGAGGTTTGGCAGACGAACACCGGGGAGCTGTTTTTT

V gene: TRBV5-6
CDR3 length: 18
clone size: NA
D gene: NA
J gene: TRBJ2-6
CDR3 protein: CASSSRQVGLSGANVLTF
CDR3 DNA: TGTGCCAGCAGCTCCCGACAGGTGGGACTCTCTGGGGCCAACGTCCTGACTTTC

V gene: TRBV7-2
CDR3 length: 15
clone size: NA
D gene: NA
J gene: TRBJ1-3
CDR3 protein: CASTLRGVGGNTIYF
CDR3 DNA: TGTGCCAGCACCCTCCGAGGGGTTGGTGGAAACACCATATATTTT

V gene: TRBV2
CDR3 length: 18
clone size: NA
D gene: TRBD2
J gene: TRBJ2-2
CDR3 protein: CASSPPPSGGSNTGELFF
CDR3 DNA: TGTGCCAGCAGTCCGCCTCCTAGCGGGGGTTCGAACACCGGGGAGCTGTTTTTT

V gene: TRBV7-2
CDR3 length: 16
clone size: NA
D gene: NA
J gene: TRBJ2-1
CDR3 protein: CASRFYGTSMRDEQFF
CDR3 DNA: TGTGCCAGCAGATTCTACGGGACATCGATGAGGGATGAGCAGTTCTTC

V gene: TRBV2
CDR3 length: 13
clone size: NA
D gene: NA
J gene: TRBJ1-2
CDR3 protein: CASTTTANYGYTF
CDR3 DNA: TGTGCCAGCACCACGACAGCAAACTATGGCTACACCTTC

V gene: TRBV6-4
CDR3 length: 14
clone size: NA
D gene: TRBD1
J gene: TRBJ1-1
CDR3 protein: CASSQDRGGTEAFF
CDR3 DNA: TGTGCCAGCAGCCAGGACAGGGGGGGCACTGAAGCTTTCTTT

V gene: TRBV2
CDR3 length: 15
clone size: NA
D gene: NA
J gene: TRBJ2-7
CDR3 protein: CASIPSRGGRYEQYF
CDR3 DNA: TGTGCCAGCATCCCCTCCCGGGGTGGGAGGTACGAGCAGTACTTC

V gene: TRBV5-8
CDR3 length: 15
clone size: NA
D gene: NA
J gene: TRBJ2-1
CDR3 protein: CASSLDGSRPAEQFF
CDR3 DNA: TGTGCCAGCAGCTTGGACGGGAGCAGACCCGCGGAGCAGTTCTTC

V gene: TRBV28
CDR3 length: 16
clone size: NA
D gene: NA
J gene: TRBJ1-2
CDR3 protein: CASSPQGREANYGYTF
CDR3 DNA: TGTGCCAGCAGTCCTCAGGGTAGGGAAGCTAACTATGGCTACACCTTC

V gene: TRBV9
CDR3 length: 15
clone size: once
D gene: NA
J gene: TRBJ2-7
CDR3 protein: CASSVAGSEDYEQYF
CDR3 DNA: TGTGCCAGCAGCGTAGCCGGGTCGGAGGACTACGAGCAGTACTTC

V gene: TRBV5-1
CDR3 length: 12
clone size: NA
D gene: NA
J gene: TRBJ2-1
CDR3 protein: CASSTDRGEQFF
CDR3 DNA: TGCGCCAGCAGCACCGACAGAGGTGAGCAGTTCTTC

V gene: TRBV4-3
CDR3 length: 16
clone size: NA
D gene: NA
J gene: TRBJ2-1
CDR3 protein: CASSQTARVSYNEQFF
CDR3 DNA: TGCGCCAGCAGCCAAACGGCTCGGGTGTCATACAATGAGCAGTTCTTC

V gene: TRBV15
CDR3 length: 15
clone size: once
D gene: NA
J gene: TRBJ2-2
CDR3 protein: CATSPGTSNTGELFF
CDR3 DNA: TGTGCCACCAGCCCCGGGACGTCGAACACCGGGGAGCTGTTTTTT

V gene: TRBV5-1
CDR3 length: 15
clone size: NA
D gene: TRBD1
J gene: TRBJ1-4
CDR3 protein: CASSLSRGSGEKLFF
CDR3 DNA: TGCGCCAGCAGCTTGTCCAGGGGGTCTGGGGAAAAACTGTTTTTT

V gene: TRBV19
CDR3 length: 16
clone size: NA
D gene: TRBD1
J gene: TRBJ1-2
CDR3 protein: CASSGLYRDRGRGYTF
CDR3 DNA: TGTGCCAGTAGTGGATTATACCGGGACAGGGGACGCGGCTACACCTTC

V gene: TRBV9
CDR3 length: 14
clone size: NA
D gene: TRBD1
J gene: TRBJ1-3
CDR3 protein: CASSVRDRANTIYF
CDR3 DNA: TGTGCCAGCAGCGTCCGGGACAGGGCGAACACCATATATTTT

V gene: TRBV6-1
CDR3 length: 13
clone size: NA
D gene: NA
J gene: TRBJ2-7
CDR3 protein: CASGEGEGYEQYF
CDR3 DNA: TGTGCCAGCGGTGAAGGGGAAGGCTACGAGCAGTACTTC

V gene: TRBV19
CDR3 length: 14
clone size: NA
D gene: TRBD1
J gene: TRBJ1-2
CDR3 protein: CASSAGTGVYGYTF
CDR3 DNA: TGTGCCAGTAGTGCCGGGACAGGGGTCTATGGCTACACCTTC

V gene: TRBV19
CDR3 length: 14
clone size: NA
D gene: NA
J gene: TRBJ1-5
CDR3 protein: CASDLQGYNQPQHF
CDR3 DNA: TGTGCCAGTGACCTACAGGGATACAATCAGCCCCAGCATTTT

V gene: TRBV6-5
CDR3 length: 14
clone size: NA
D gene: NA
J gene: TRBJ1-6
CDR3 protein: CASTRTESNSPLHF
CDR3 DNA: TGTGCCAGCACCCGGACGGAATCTAATTCACCCCTCCACTTT

V gene: TRBV2
CDR3 length: 15
clone size: NA
D gene: TRBD1
J gene: TRBJ1-5
CDR3 protein: CASSQGGLGNQPQHF
CDR3 DNA: TGTGCCAGCAGCCAGGGGGGGCTAGGCAATCAGCCCCAGCATTTT

V gene: TRBV10-3
CDR3 length: 13
clone size: NA
D gene: TRBD1
J gene: TRBJ1-1
CDR3 protein: CAITRQGFTEAFF
CDR3 DNA: TGTGCCATCACAAGACAGGGGTTCACTGAAGCTTTCTTT